Listed below are T cell receptor beta chains from one sample, sequenced in a study of T-cell reconstitution after alpha-beta-depleted transplantation in children. Each CDR3 protein is one row after TCRdb ran MiXCR on the PCR reads. The repertoire consists of around 680,000 distinct CDR3 sequences, with about 15% occurring once and the leading ten covering around 0.96%. Material: PBMCs from the stem cell graft donor, obtained from the stem cell graft. Receptors were obtained from a human donor who donated a stem cell graft to a child with acute myeloid leukemia. CDR3s include the opening cysteine and the closing phenylalanine or tryptophan. A D gene is named only where the DNA matches it firmly. Some rows have no size entry. The others give once, few or many, or a class for an expanded clone.

d_call	clone_size	v_call	j_call	cdr3_nt	cdr3_aa
TRBD1	many	TRBV7-2	TRBJ2-1	TGTGCCAGCAGCCTAGGGGGACAGAATGAGCAGTTCTTC	CASSLGGQNEQFF
-	many	TRBV7-2	TRBJ2-7	TGTGCCAGCAGCTTAGGGGCCGGGGACTGGTATTCCTACGAGCAGTACTTC	CASSLGAGDWYSYEQYF
-	few	TRBV21-1	TRBJ2-6	TGTGCCAGCAGCTTCCCGGGGACTGGGCCGGCCGGGGCCAACGTCCTGACTTTC	CASSFPGTGPAGANVLTF
TRBD1	-	TRBV4-3	TRBJ1-6	TGCGCCAGCAGCCAAGTGGGTGCCAGGGGGGATTCACCCCTCCACTTT	CASSQVGARGDSPLHF
TRBD1	few	TRBV5-1	TRBJ1-4	TGCGCCAGCAGCTCAGACAGGGTAGGACGGATAGAACTGTTTTTT	CASSSDRVGRIELFF
-	few	TRBV15	TRBJ1-5	TGTGCCACCAGCAGAGCTGGATATGGCAATCAGCCCCAGCATTTT	CATSRAGYGNQPQHF
-	-	TRBV21-1	TRBJ1-1	TGTGCCAGCAGCAAAGGAAGGGCTTTCTTT	CASSKGRAFF
-	-	TRBV7-2	TRBJ2-1	TGTGCCAGCAGCCGGCCCCGGGACGGCATCTACAATGAGCAGTTCTTC	CASSRPRDGIYNEQFF
-	many	TRBV29-1	TRBJ2-3	TGCAGCGTTAATAGGGATTCGGGGACAGATACGCAGTATTTT	CSVNRDSGTDTQYF
-	many	TRBV20-1	TRBJ2-1	TGCAGTGCCGCACGGGGACGGGGCAATGAGCAGTTCTTC	CSAARGRGNEQFF
-	-	TRBV5-6	TRBJ1-2	TGTGCCAGCAGCTTGGGTCTGACAGGCTCCTATGGCTACACCTTC	CASSLGLTGSYGYTF
-	-	TRBV6-2/TRBV6-3	TRBJ1-5	TGTGCCAGCAGGGCCCTCGGCAATCAGCCCCAGCATTTT	CASRALGNQPQHF
TRBD2	many	TRBV20-1	TRBJ2-1	TGCAGTGCTAGATCCTGGACTAGCGGGGACGATCAGTTCTTC	CSARSWTSGDDQFF
-	many	TRBV20-1	TRBJ2-7	TGCAGTGCTAGAGATGGCCAAGGGGGAGGGTACGAGCAGTACTTC	CSARDGQGGGYEQYF
-	few	TRBV12-3/TRBV12-4	TRBJ2-1	TGTGCCAGCAGTTTAGGGCAGGGGGGCTATGAGCAGTTCTTC	CASSLGQGGYEQFF
-	-	TRBV20-1	TRBJ1-6	TGCAGTGCTAGTAGGGCAGTCCTTAATTCACCCCTCCACTTT	CSASRAVLNSPLHF
-	-	TRBV19	TRBJ2-3	TGTGCCAGTAGTATAGCTCGGAGGGCAGATACGCAGTATTTT	CASSIARRADTQYF